The sequence of this T cell receptor (beta chain) was determined in a study of cytomegalovirus exposure and HLA in healthy donors. Study-wide results and limits: In a later analysis, the majority of CMV-associated beta chains seemingly showed HLA restriction. In a later analysis, parvovirus B19, influenza, CMV and Epstein-Barr virus appeared linked to several top co-occurrence clusters. HLA alleles showed associations with around 15,000 TCR beta sequences in a later analysis, at a 0.05 false discovery rate.

V was trimmed by 5 bases and J by 7 bases, leaving 11 bases between them. Germline V gene data show CDR1 as LGHNT and CDR2 as FRNRAP. The length of the CDR3 is 13 residues. With respect to this clone: As yet, its antigen is unknown.

The PCR employed 60 Vbeta primers together with 13 Jbeta primers. Sequencing used immunoSEQ multiplex PCR; TCRdb keeps in-frame clones, though not all of them. There are roughly 100,000 clones in the sample; roughly 80% occur only once, and approximately 6.9% lies in the top ten. What was sequenced was PBMCs. The TCR was taken from a man aged 25 to 40 in good health and CMV-seropositive. This chain links TRBV12-5 with TRBJ1-4; D may be TRBD1 (6 bases). The CDR3 loop is CASGRDTSEKLFF. The CDR3 DNA is TGTGCTAGTGGTCGGGACACCTCTGAAAAACTGTTTTTT.